The present T cell receptor beta chain was sequenced within a study of CD8+ T cells in alopecia areata. General study points: Affected lesional scalp, above all in alopecia totalis/universalis, was more clonal than normal scalp. Although TCR sharing was seen in mice, sharing across patients was less clear, possibly for HLA-related reasons.

Once RNA had been extracted, it was reverse transcribed into cDNA to act as the sequencing template. Sequencing used immunoSEQ multiplex PCR; TCRdb keeps in-frame clones, though not all of them. The repertoire consists of approximately 58,000 clones, with roughly 46% occurring once and the leading ten covering 45% to 60%. Regarding this clone: The antigen is unknown.

Germline lookup yields CDR1 SGHAT and CDR2 FQNNGV. V lost 6 bases and J lost 7, with 13 bases in between. The CDR3 is 13 residues long. The rearrangement joins TRBV11-2 to TRBJ2-1; D is perhaps TRBD2 (7 bases). The source material was NKG2D-low CD8+ T cells sorted from blood. This clonotype originated in a human donor with alopecia areata. Here the CDR3 reads CASRGAGGNEQFF. CDR3 DNA: TGTGCCAGCAGGGGGGCCGGGGGGAATGAGCAGTTCTTC. Looking up the rest from reference TRBV11-2 and TRBJ2-1 gives the full variable domain: EAGVAQSPRYKIIEKRQSVAFWCNPISGHATLYWYQQILGQGPKLLIQFQNNGVVDDSQLPKDRFSAERLKGVDSTLKIQPAKLEDSAVYLCASRGAGGNEQFFGPGTRLTVL.